This section outlines one T cell receptor (beta chain) sequence together with its context. The data belong to a study of blood T cell repertoires in COVID-19. Looking at the study overall: Some COVID-19 samples were acute and others convalescent; all came from the United States, Italy and Spain. T cells, B-cell-depleted T cells, or PBMCs supplied cDNA or gDNA.

Cohort placement rested on clinical history that participants reported themselves. Trimming took off 5 bases at V and 8 bases at J, with 15 bases between the two ends. The CDR3 runs to 13 residues. CDR1 and CDR2 from the germline V gene are MNHNY and SVGAGI (reference sequence). Original methodology: Reference gene primer amplification yielded estimated nucleated cell counts. Sequenced by immunoSEQ multiplex PCR; TCRdb stores in-frame clones only, minus some. The D gene and trimming were derived from the DNA, and the V and J assignments and clone size from that table. The repertoire has about 220,000 clones, 80% to 90% of them found once; the top ten carry roughly 2.6%.

The clonotype comes from a woman in her 30s with acute COVID-19. The J gene is TRBJ1-1, the V gene TRBV6-6; a possible D gene is TRBD1 (5 bases). The sample was PBMCs or T cells enriched from blood (not recorded which). The CDR3 bases are TGTGCCAGCAGTCCTGGGGCAGCCATCGAAGCTTTCTTT. As protein: CASSPGAAIEAFF.